This TCR beta chain was captured in a study of blood T cell repertoires in COVID-19. Germline V lookup: CDR1 SEHNR, CDR2 FQNEAQ (reference sequence). Trimming pared 5 bases from V and 4 bases from J, leaving 14 bases between. The CDR3 extends over 14 amino acids. Source study methods: The assay estimated nucleated cells by amplifying reference gene primers. Repertoires were generated with immunoSEQ multiplex PCR, while TCRdb's copy carries only in-frame clones and drops some. V and J calls and clone size come straight from that table; D and trimming were deduced from the DNA. The data show 90,000 to 120,000 clones, with roughly 84% seen just once and 2% to 2.5% held by the top ten.

The chain joins TRBV7-9 to TRBJ1-1; no reliable D call. This receptor was taken from a human donor in a cohort sampled during active COVID-19. The sequenced sample consisted of peripheral blood. The CDR3 sequence: CASSPQAGSTEAFF. In nucleotides, the CDR3 is TGTGCCAGCAGCCCGCAGGCGGGGAGCACTGAAGCTTTCTTT. Together with reference TRBV7-9 and TRBJ1-1, the CDR3 gives the full variable domain: DTGVSQNPRHKITKRGQNVTFRCDPISEHNRLYWYRQTLGQGPEFLTYFQNEAQLEKSRLLSDRFSAERPKGSFSTLEIQRTEQGDSAMYLCASSPQAGSTEAFFGQGTRLTVV.